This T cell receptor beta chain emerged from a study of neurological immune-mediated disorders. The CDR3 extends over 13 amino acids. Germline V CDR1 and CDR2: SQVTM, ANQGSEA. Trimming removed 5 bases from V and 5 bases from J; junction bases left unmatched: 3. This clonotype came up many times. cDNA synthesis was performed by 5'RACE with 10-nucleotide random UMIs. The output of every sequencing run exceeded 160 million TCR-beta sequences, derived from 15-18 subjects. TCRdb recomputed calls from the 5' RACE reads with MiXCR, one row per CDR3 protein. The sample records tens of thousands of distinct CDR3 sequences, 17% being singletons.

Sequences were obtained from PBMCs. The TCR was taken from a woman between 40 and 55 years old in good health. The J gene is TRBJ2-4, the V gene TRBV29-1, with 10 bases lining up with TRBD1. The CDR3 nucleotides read TGCAGCGTTCCCGGGACAGGGGAAAACATTCAGTACTTC. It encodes CSVPGTGENIQYF.